This entry concerns a single T cell receptor beta chain. In the authors' workflow: Researchers report that nucleated cell counts were estimated from reference gene primer amplification. The repertoire was sequenced with immunoSEQ multiplex PCR; TCRdb's copy has only in-frame clones and lacks some. That table supplies the V and J calls and clone size; D and trimming were determined from the DNA. Here the sample spans tens of thousands of clones, around 89% being singletons. These data come from a study of blood T cell repertoires in COVID-19. About the research overall: The United States, Italy and Spain supplied acute and convalescent COVID-19 samples. In each case, the material was cDNA or gDNA derived from T cells, B-cell-depleted T cells, or PBMCs.

From germline, CDR1 is SGHDT and CDR2 YYEEEE. V lost 4 bases, J lost 5 bases, and 18 bases lay in between. The CDR3 is 15 residues long. This TCR was sampled from an elderly woman with active COVID-19. The chain recombines TRBV5-6 with TRBJ2-5; D perhaps matches TRBD2 (5 bases). The sample was peripheral blood. This chain's CDR3 is CASSAWTGVTETQYF. In DNA, the CDR3 is TGTGCCAGCAGCGCTTGGACTGGGGTGACGGAGACCCAGTACTTC.